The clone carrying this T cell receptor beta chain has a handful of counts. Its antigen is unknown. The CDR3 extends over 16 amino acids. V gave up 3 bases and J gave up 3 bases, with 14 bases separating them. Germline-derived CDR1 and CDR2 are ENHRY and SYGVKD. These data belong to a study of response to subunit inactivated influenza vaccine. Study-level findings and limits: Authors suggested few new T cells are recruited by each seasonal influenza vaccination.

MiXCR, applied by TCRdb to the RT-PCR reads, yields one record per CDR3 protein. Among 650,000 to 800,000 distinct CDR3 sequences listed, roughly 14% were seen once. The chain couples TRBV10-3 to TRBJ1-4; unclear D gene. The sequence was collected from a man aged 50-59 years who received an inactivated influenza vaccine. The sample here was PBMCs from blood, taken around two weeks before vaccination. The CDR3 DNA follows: TGTGCCATCAGTGAAGGAGGTTCTGGATCTAATGAAAAACTGTTTTTT. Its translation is CAISEGGSGSNEKLFF.